This T cell receptor beta chain was recorded in a study of post-analysis software for immune sequencing data. Findings and limits, study-wide: Patients used five TRBV segments, including TRBV5-6, TRBV5-1 and TRBV20-1, more often than controls.

cDNA libraries for TCR beta contained unique molecular identifiers. TCRdb re-called the PCR reads with MiXCR, one entry per CDR3 protein. The sample yields roughly 540,000 distinct CDR3 sequences, around 34% seen once. From germline, CDR1 is MNHEY and CDR2 SVGAGI. This CDR3 contains 13 residues. J was trimmed by 6 bases and V by 6 bases; bases with no gene match: 4. There are a few counts of this clonotype. Its specificity is not known. The material sequenced was blood. The chain employs TRBV6-5 and TRBJ1-2, with 10 bases aligning to TRBD1. This receptor was taken from a girl under 18 with multiple sclerosis. The DNA for the CDR3 is TGTGCCAGCAGGAGGGACAGGGGAGATGGCTACACCTTC. It is translated as CASRRDRGDGYTF.